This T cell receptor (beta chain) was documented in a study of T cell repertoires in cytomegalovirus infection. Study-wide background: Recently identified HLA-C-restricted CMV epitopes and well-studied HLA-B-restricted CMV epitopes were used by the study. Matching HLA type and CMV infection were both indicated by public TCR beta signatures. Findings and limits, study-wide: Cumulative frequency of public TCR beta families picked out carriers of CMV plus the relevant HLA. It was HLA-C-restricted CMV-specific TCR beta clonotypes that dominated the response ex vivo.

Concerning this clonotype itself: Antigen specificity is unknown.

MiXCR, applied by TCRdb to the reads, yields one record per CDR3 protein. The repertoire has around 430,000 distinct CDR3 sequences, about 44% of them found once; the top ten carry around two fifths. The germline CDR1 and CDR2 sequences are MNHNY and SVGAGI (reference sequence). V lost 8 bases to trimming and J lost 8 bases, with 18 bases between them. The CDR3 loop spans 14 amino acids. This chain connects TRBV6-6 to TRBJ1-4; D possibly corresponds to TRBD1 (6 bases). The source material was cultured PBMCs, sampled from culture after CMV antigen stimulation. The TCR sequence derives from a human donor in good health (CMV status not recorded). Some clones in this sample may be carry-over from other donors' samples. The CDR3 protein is CASAVRQGMEKLFF. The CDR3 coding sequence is TGTGCCAGCGCCGTCCGGCAGGGGATGGAAAAACTGTTTTTT.